These 18 T cell receptor beta chains share one sample of origin, sequenced in a study of PD-L1 blockade in urothelial cancer. Time point indicated: peripheral blood 6 weeks after treatment start. This table comes from immunoSEQ multiplex PCR, and its TCRdb copy is limited to in-frame clones, with some not included. The sample lists tens of thousands of clones; more than 70% were seen once. Sequencing used PBMCs, obtained around atezolizumab (anti-PD-L1) treatment. These receptors all come from a man between 65 and 85 years old with urothelial cancer.

The chain combines TRBV30 with TRBJ2-1; TRBD2 agrees at 10 bases. The V segment lost 4 bases and the J segment 7 bases; nucleotides outside the gene matches: 7. The V gene's germline CDR1 is GTSNPN and CDR2 SVGIG (reference sequence). This CDR3 is 14 amino acids long. CDR3 DNA: TGTGCCTGGAACAGCGGGAGGGCGGGAAATGAGCAGTTCTTC. Encoded protein: CAWNSGRAGNEQFF.

A few counts support this clone. This rearrangement joins TRBV29-1 to TRBJ2-2; D perhaps matches TRBD2 (6 bases). Looked up from germline, CDR1 is SQVTM and CDR2 is ANQGSEA. Trimming cost V 3 bases and J 9 bases, with 11 bases left between them. This CDR3 is built from 12 residues. CDR3 bases: TGCAGCGTTGAGGGGCGCGGGAGGGAGCTGTTTTTT. This translates into CSVEGRGRELFF.

The gene calls are TRBV5-6 and TRBJ1-2; D is undetermined. Germline lookup yields CDR1 SGHDT and CDR2 YYEEEE. V gave up 3 bases and J gave up 4 bases, with 10 bases separating them. This CDR3 spans 13 amino acids. CDR3 coding DNA: TGTGCCAGCAGCTCCCCGGACTTCTATGGCTACACCTTC. Its protein is CASSSPDFYGYTF.

This clone was seen once. The rearrangement joins TRBV28 to TRBJ2-5; TRBD1 matches 9 bases. The CDR3 contains 14 residues. Germline V gene lookup returns CDR1 MDHEN and CDR2 SYDVKM. The J segment lost 5 bases and the V segment lost 6 bases, leaving 7 bases of the junction unmatched. CDR3 DNA: TGTGCCAGCAGGGGGGGGACAGGGCCCGAGACCCAGTACTTC. Translated: CASRGGTGPETQYF.

The V call is TRBV2, the J call TRBJ2-2; a weak D match, TRBD2 (6 bases). Germline V gives CDR1 SNHLY, CDR2 FYNNEI. The CDR3 loop spans 14 amino acids. Trimming took off 8 bases at V and 3 bases at J, with 13 bases between the two ends. CDR3 sequence (DNA): TGTGCCAGCTCGATAGTAGCGGACACCGGGGAGCTGTTTTTT. Its translation is CASSIVADTGELFF.

This clone showed up just a few times. This chain uses TRBV7-9 with TRBJ1-5; TRBD1 aligns across 9 bases. Germline CDR1 reads SEHNR; CDR2 reads FQNEAQ (reference sequence). This CDR3 region has 15 residues. J gave up 4 bases and V 1 base, and 2 bases lay outside the gene matches. The CDR3 region has the DNA TGTGCCAGCAGCTTAGGACAGGGGGAAAATCAGCCCCAGCATTTT. Protein sequence: CASSLGQGENQPQHF. Full variable domain (rest looked up from reference TRBV7-9 and TRBJ1-5): DTGVSQNPRHKITKRGQNVTFRCDPISEHNRLYWYRQTLGQGPEFLTYFQNEAQLEKSRLLSDRFSAERPKGSFSTLEIQRTEQGDSAMYLCASSLGQGENQPQHFGDGTRLSIL.

The chain carries TRBV27 and TRBJ1-1, with 7 bases fitting TRBD1. Germline values: CDR1 MNHEY, CDR2 SMNVEV (reference sequence). This CDR3 is built from 16 residues. V lost 7 bases and J lost 2; bases outside the gene matches: 13. The CDR3 DNA follows: TGTGCCAGCAACACGGGACAGACCTTACTTAACACTGAAGCTTTCTTT. As protein: CASNTGQTLLNTEAFF.

There are a few counts of this clone. J is TRBJ1-5 and V is TRBV5-6, with D possibly matching TRBD1 (5 bases). V was trimmed by 4 bases and J by 3 bases, leaving 17 bases between them. The CDR3 totals 16 residues. The germline CDR1 and CDR2 sequences are SGHDT and YYEEEE. As DNA, the CDR3 is TGTGCCAGCAGCAACCTCGGGCGGGGGTCCAATCAGCCCCAGCATTTT. It codes for CASSNLGRGSNQPQHF.

The chain combines TRBV14 with TRBJ2-1, with 13 bases aligning to TRBD2. Per the germline V gene, CDR1 is SGHDN and CDR2 is FVKESK. The trim removed 0 bases at V and 7 bases at J, leaving 6 bases unmatched. This CDR3 has 17 amino acids. The CDR3 DNA follows: TGTGCCAGCAGCCAAGATCAAGGACTAGCGGGAGAGAATGAGCAGTTCTTC. This translates into CASSQDQGLAGENEQFF.

This sequence joins TRBV4-3 and TRBJ1-5; a possible D gene is TRBD1 (5 bases). This CDR3 is built from 16 residues. CDR1 and CDR2 (germline): LGHNA, YSLEER. V lost 0 bases and J lost 1, with 10 bases in between. CDR3 in amino acids: CASSQERGSSNQPQHF. CDR3 coding DNA: TGCGCCAGCAGCCAAGAACGGGGGTCGAGCAATCAGCCCCAGCATTTT.

This clone is large in the sample. V usage is TRBV5-6 and J usage is TRBJ2-7; TRBD2 matches at 7 bases. V trimming: 0 bases; J trimming: 2 bases; junction bases outside the gene matches: 5. CDR1 and CDR2 (germline): SGHDT, YYEEEE. The CDR3 extends over 15 amino acids. This CDR3 is CASSLGGSLTYEQYF. In DNA form, the CDR3 reads TGTGCCAGCAGCTTGGGCGGGAGCCTTACCTACGAGCAGTACTTC.

Of note for this clone: One end of the junction does not line up with germline, which may come from a read error. V is TRBV2 and J is TRBJ1-5; D gene unclear. Germline CDR1 reads SNHLY; CDR2 reads FYNNEI. The CDR3 is made up of 13 amino acids. CDR3: CVSSAGLKQPQHF. CDR3 DNA sequence: TGTGTCAGCAGTGCGGGGTTGAAGCAGCCCCAGCATTTT.

This clone was observed a single time. This chain joins TRBV5-1 and TRBJ1-1; TRBD1 matches at 8 bases. Germline lookup yields CDR1 SGHRS and CDR2 YFSETQ. The CDR3 length is 14 residues. V was clipped by 4 bases and J by 5 bases; unmatched bases: 7. CDR3 protein: CASSKDREGTEAFF. The CDR3 nucleotides are TGCGCCAGCAGCAAGGACAGGGAGGGAACTGAAGCTTTCTTT.

The chain has TRBV9 and TRBJ1-3, with a tentative D call TRBD1 (5 bases). The CDR3 is made up of 14 amino acids. Germline V gives CDR1 SGDLS, CDR2 YYNGEE. V was pared by 0 bases and J by 4 bases, with 8 bases between. CDR3 loop: CASSVATGGNTIYF. The CDR3 DNA reads TGTGCCAGCAGCGTAGCTACAGGCGGAAACACCATATATTTT.

The rearrangement uses TRBV19 and TRBJ2-1; 7 bases line up with TRBD1. The CDR3 is made up of 14 amino acids. With 7 bases clipped from V and 7 bases from J, the junction kept 10 bases outside the gene matches. Germline V gives CDR1 LNHDA, CDR2 SQIVND (reference sequence). This CDR3 reads CASIGRTGVNEQFF. CDR3 DNA: TGTGCCAGTATTGGCCGAACAGGGGTAAATGAGCAGTTCTTC. Full variable domain (rest looked up from reference TRBV19 and TRBJ2-1): DGGITQSPKYLFRKEGQNVTLSCEQNLNHDAMYWYRQDPGQGLRLIYYSQIVNDFQKGDIAEGYSVSREKKESFPLTVTSAQKNPTAFYLCASIGRTGVNEQFFGPGTRLTVL.

The chain employs TRBV19 and TRBJ2-2; possible D gene TRBD2, 6 bases. CDR1 is LNHDA, CDR2 SQIVND, per germline (reference sequence). The CDR3 has 13 amino acids. V was shortened by 11 bases and J by 6 bases, with 16 bases between the two germline ends. The CDR3 sequence is CASTTRGSGELFF. Here the CDR3 DNA reads TGTGCCTCAACCACGCGGGGATCCGGGGAGCTGTTTTTT.

The CDR3 sequence: CASSEAVGLNTEAFF. In DNA form, the CDR3 reads TGTGCCAGCAGTGAAGCGGTGGGGCTGAACACTGAAGCTTTCTTT. This sequence joins TRBV6-1 and TRBJ1-1; maybe TRBD1 (5 bases). The CDR3 spans 15 residues. Per the germline V gene, CDR1 is MNHNS and CDR2 is SASEGT. V lost 0 bases to trimming and J lost 0 bases, with 8 bases between them.

CDR3 coding DNA: TGTGCCAGCAGCCCCAGGACAGGTAGCACAGATACGCAGTATTTT. It encodes CASSPRTGSTDTQYF. The V and J genes are TRBV9 and TRBJ2-3; 7 bases are a match to TRBD1. The V gene end was trimmed by 4 bases and the J gene end by 0 bases; junction bases not matched to a gene: 5. This CDR3 contains 15 residues. The germline V gene has CDR1 SGDLS and CDR2 YYNGEE. The variable domain in full, completed from reference TRBV9 and TRBJ2-3, reads DSGVTQTPKHLITATGQRVTLRCSPRSGDLSVYWYQQSLDQGLQFLIQYYNGEERAKGNILERFSAQQFPDLHSELNLSSLELGDSALYFCASSPRTGSTDTQYFGPGTRLTVL.